Given below is one T cell receptor (beta chain) in context. Its antigen is unknown. J was trimmed by 5 bases and V by 0 bases; bases with no gene match: 11. There are 19 residues in the CDR3. The V gene's germline CDR1 is SGHNT and CDR2 YYREEE (reference sequence). The data are from a study of PD-L1 blockade in urothelial cancer. Overall study: Before enrollment, 0 to 3 chemotherapy regimens had been given to patients. Reported median T cell count for blood samples was roughly 140,000.

Overall study results and limits: Lower than median blood TCR clonality before treatment predicted better survival.

Each PCR received spiked synthetic TCR analog templates. Clones were read by immunoSEQ multiplex PCR, and TCRdb kept only the in-frame ones, dropping some. Of over 45,000 clones in the sample, 87% are singletons; the top ten hold approximately 7.6%. J is TRBJ1-6 and V is TRBV5-4; 10 bases are shared with TRBD1. The TCR sequence derives from a man aged 60-69 years with urothelial cancer. Sequenced material: PBMCs, taken around atezolizumab (anti-PD-L1) treatment. The CDR3 protein is CASSLGQGALVENNSPLHF. The CDR3 region has the DNA TGTGCCAGCAGCTTGGGACAGGGGGCATTAGTGGAAAATAATTCACCCCTCCACTTT. The variable domain in full, with the rest retrieved from reference TRBV5-4 and TRBJ1-6, is ETGVTQSPTHLIKTRGQQVTLRCSSQSGHNTVSWYQQALGQGPQFIFQYYREEENGRGNFPPRFSGLQFPNYSSELNVNALELDDSALYLCASSLGQGALVENNSPLHFGNGTRLTVT.